This is a list of T cell receptor beta chains from one sample in a study of cytomegalovirus exposure and HLA in healthy donors. Profiled with immunoSEQ multiplex PCR; TCRdb holds only in-frame clones, not every one. The table includes 200,000 to 300,000 clones, roughly 81% detected once. The material sequenced was PBMCs. These receptors were collected from a woman between 35 and 50 years old in good health and CMV-seropositive. Each CDR3 is given with its conserved first and last residue. Fields, in order: CDR3 DNA, CDR3 protein, J gene, clone size, D gene, V gene. D genes are given only for firm matches. Some rows mark clone size as missing; the rest say once, few, many or name a class of expanded clone.

TGTGCCAGCAGCTTGGGTTCAGGGTTTGGGGACTTCAATCAGCCCCAGCATTTT | CASSLGSGFGDFNQPQHF | TRBJ1-5 | NA | NA | TRBV7-8
TGTGCCAGCAGCCCCCGGGGGGGCTATAATTCACCCCTCCACTTT | CASSPRGGYNSPLHF | TRBJ1-6 | few | NA | TRBV7-2
TGTGCCAGCAGCTTAATTGGACAGGGCAAGGCCCAGTACTTC | CASSLIGQGKAQYF | TRBJ2-5 | few | TRBD1 | TRBV7-2
TGTGCCAGCAGTGAGGGGACAGTCTCTGGAAACACCATATATTTT | CASSEGTVSGNTIYF | TRBJ1-3 | NA | TRBD1 | TRBV6-1
TGTGCCAGCAGCTTAGCCGTCGGTACCGGGACCCAGTACTTC | CASSLAVGTGTQYF | TRBJ2-5 | NA | NA | TRBV11-2
TGTGCCAGCAGCCAACCGCCCGAGATAGCTAACTATGGCTACACCTTC | CASSQPPEIANYGYTF | TRBJ1-2 | NA | NA | TRBV7-2
TGTGCCAGCAGCTTAGTCGCTAGCGGGACGTGGGGCAAAAACATTCAGTACTTC | CASSLVASGTWGKNIQYF | TRBJ2-4 | few | TRBD2 | TRBV7-2
TGTGCCAGCACCGAGGCAGATACGCAGTATTTT | CASTEADTQYF | TRBJ2-3 | NA | NA | TRBV11-3
TGCGCCAGCAGTCACCGAACTGGGGGACAGTTCCAAGAGACCCAGTACTTC | CASSHRTGGQFQETQYF | TRBJ2-5 | NA | TRBD1 | TRBV23-1
TGTGCCAGCAGTTCCTTGACAGGGGGCTTTACTGAAGCTTTCTTT | CASSSLTGGFTEAFF | TRBJ1-1 | NA | TRBD1 | TRBV6-5
TGTGCCAGCAGTTTGGTGGAGGGCGAAGGCTACGAGCAGTACTTC | CASSLVEGEGYEQYF | TRBJ2-7 | NA | NA | TRBV27
TGTGCCAGCAGCACTTTGACAGGCGCCTACGAGCAGTACTTC | CASSTLTGAYEQYF | TRBJ2-7 | NA | NA | TRBV11-1
TGCGCCTCCGACACCCGGTCCGGGACAGGAAATTACAATGAGCAGTTCTTC | CASDTRSGTGNYNEQFF | TRBJ2-1 | NA | TRBD1 | TRBV5-1
TGTGCCAGCAGCAAAGCGGTGCGCACCTACGAGCAGTACTTC | CASSKAVRTYEQYF | TRBJ2-7 | few | NA | TRBV21-1
TGTGCCTGGAGTAAAGGGGGCGGGAAAGGCTACACCTTC | CAWSKGGGKGYTF | TRBJ1-2 | once | TRBD1 | TRBV30
TGTGCCAGCAGCACAAGGACTAGCTCGGATACGCAGTATTTT | CASSTRTSSDTQYF | TRBJ2-3 | NA | TRBD2 | TRBV27
TGCGCCAGCAGCCGGAGGGGACGGGAGACAGATACGCAGTATTTT | CASSRRGRETDTQYF | TRBJ2-3 | NA | NA | TRBV4-3
TGTGCCAGCAGCTTAGGGGGACAGGGGGTCACTGAAGCTTTCTTT | CASSLGGQGVTEAFF | TRBJ1-1 | NA | TRBD1 | TRBV7-9
TGCGCCAGCAGCGAAGGTTGGACAGGGGGTCAGCCCCAGCATTTT | CASSEGWTGGQPQHF | TRBJ1-5 | NA | TRBD1 | TRBV4-1
TGTGCCAGCAAAACGGGGATTGGATCCTACAATGAGCAGTTCTTC | CASKTGIGSYNEQFF | TRBJ2-1 | few | NA | TRBV6-5
TGCGCCAGCAGCTCGGGACAGGGTAAAGAGACCCAGTACTTC | CASSSGQGKETQYF | TRBJ2-5 | NA | TRBD1 | TRBV5-1
TGCGCCAGCAGCTTCGGGGCAGGGGGCCGCACTGAAGCTTTCTTT | CASSFGAGGRTEAFF | TRBJ1-1 | NA | TRBD1 | TRBV5-1
TGTGCCACCAGCAAGGGGGGAACAGGGGGTCGTGAAGCTTTCTTT | CATSKGGTGGREAFF | TRBJ1-1 | NA | TRBD1 | TRBV15
TGTGCCAGCAGGGTCCAACGGGGTGATTCACCCCTCCACTTT | CASRVQRGDSPLHF | TRBJ1-6 | NA | NA | TRBV27
TGTGCCAGCAGCTTAGGTCGGAGTCCCTTCGGCGAGCAGTACTTC | CASSLGRSPFGEQYF | TRBJ2-7 | NA | NA | TRBV7-8
TGTGCCTGGAGTGGACTAGCGGGTTACAATGAGCAGTTCTTC | CAWSGLAGYNEQFF | TRBJ2-1 | NA | TRBD2 | TRBV30
TGTGCCTGGACCAGGGGACTAGCGGGATACAATGAGCAGTTCTTC | CAWTRGLAGYNEQFF | TRBJ2-1 | few | TRBD2 | TRBV30
TGCGCCAGCAGCCCTCGGACTAGCGGGAGGCCAGACAATGAGCAGTTCTTC | CASSPRTSGRPDNEQFF | TRBJ2-1 | NA | TRBD2 | TRBV4-3
TGTGCCAGCAGTTTAAAAGTCCGGACAGGCGGCTACACCTTC | CASSLKVRTGGYTF | TRBJ1-2 | NA | TRBD1 | TRBV27
TGCAGCGTTGTGGCTAGCGGGAATTTTAACAATGAGCAGTTCTTC | CSVVASGNFNNEQFF | TRBJ2-1 | few | TRBD2 | TRBV29-1
TGTGCTGCGTCGATAAGAGCTAACTATGGCTACACCTTC | CAASIRANYGYTF | TRBJ1-2 | NA | NA | TRBV30
TGTGCCAGCAGCTCCAGGGACAGCAATTCACCCCTCCACTTT | CASSSRDSNSPLHF | TRBJ1-6 | NA | TRBD1 | TRBV9
TGTGCCAGCAGACCGGGACAGGGCAGCGAGCAGTACTTC | CASRPGQGSEQYF | TRBJ2-7 | NA | TRBD1 | TRBV28